This T cell receptor beta chain was retrieved from a study of cytotoxic CD8 clonotypes in ibrutinib-treated CLL. Study conclusions and caveats: Clonality was higher at ibrutinib response and returned toward baseline at progression. Under therapy, public clonotypes either contracted or stayed stable, and they were uncommon. Sustained-remission patients were sampled at different times than progressing patients were.

Here immunoSEQ multiplex PCR was the method, and the copy in TCRdb shows in-frame clones only, minus some. The top ten hold roughly 5.4% of the sample, which has approximately 84,000 clones, more than 70% seen once. This CDR3 region has 16 residues. The ends were cut back, 0 bases at V and 5 bases at J, with 14 bases in the middle. Germline V CDR1 and CDR2: MNHEY, SVGAGI. Library input was about 2.2 micrograms of DNA from cryopreserved PBMCs. In its sample, this clone was seen a few times. What it binds is not known. The TCR was taken from a human donor with chronic lymphocytic leukemia. The rearrangement uses TRBV6-5 and TRBJ2-1; D possibly corresponds to TRBD2 (6 bases). The starting material was PBMCs, obtained before ibrutinib treatment. The CDR3 DNA reads as TGTGCCAGCAGTTACTCGTACGGGGGAAGAGACAATGAGCAGTTCTTC. Encoded protein: CASSYSYGGRDNEQFF.